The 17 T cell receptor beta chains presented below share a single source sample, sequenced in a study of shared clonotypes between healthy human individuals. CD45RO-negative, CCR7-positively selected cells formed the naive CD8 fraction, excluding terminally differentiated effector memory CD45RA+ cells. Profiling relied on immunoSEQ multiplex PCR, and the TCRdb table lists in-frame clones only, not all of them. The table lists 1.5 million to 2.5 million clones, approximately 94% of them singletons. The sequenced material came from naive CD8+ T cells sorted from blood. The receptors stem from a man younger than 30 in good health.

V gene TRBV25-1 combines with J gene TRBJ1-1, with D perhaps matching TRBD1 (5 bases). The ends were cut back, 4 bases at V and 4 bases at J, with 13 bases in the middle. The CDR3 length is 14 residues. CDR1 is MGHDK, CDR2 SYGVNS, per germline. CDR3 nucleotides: TGTGCCAGCAGTGGCCACTGGGGCCTCACTGAAGCTTTCTTT. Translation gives CASSGHWGLTEAFF.

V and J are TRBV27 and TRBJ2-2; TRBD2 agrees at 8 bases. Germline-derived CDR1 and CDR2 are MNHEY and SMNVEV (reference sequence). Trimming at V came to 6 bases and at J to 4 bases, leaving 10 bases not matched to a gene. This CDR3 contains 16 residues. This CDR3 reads CASSPSGGEVTGELFF. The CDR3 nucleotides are TGTGCCAGCAGCCCATCGGGGGGGGAGGTCACCGGGGAGCTGTTTTTT.

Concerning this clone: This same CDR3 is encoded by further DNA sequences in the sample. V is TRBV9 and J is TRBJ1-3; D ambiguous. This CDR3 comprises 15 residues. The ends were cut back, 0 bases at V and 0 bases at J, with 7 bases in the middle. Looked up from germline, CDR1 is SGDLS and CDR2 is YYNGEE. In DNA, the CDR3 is TGTGCCAGCAGCGTAGTGGGCAGCTCTGGAAACACCATATATTTT. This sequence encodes CASSVVGSSGNTIYF.

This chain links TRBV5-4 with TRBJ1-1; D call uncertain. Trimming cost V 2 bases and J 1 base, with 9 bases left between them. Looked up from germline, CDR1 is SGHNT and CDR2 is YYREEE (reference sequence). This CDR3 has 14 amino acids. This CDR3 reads CASSFFTGNTEAFF. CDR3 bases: TGTGCCAGCAGCTTTTTTACGGGGAACACTGAAGCTTTCTTT.

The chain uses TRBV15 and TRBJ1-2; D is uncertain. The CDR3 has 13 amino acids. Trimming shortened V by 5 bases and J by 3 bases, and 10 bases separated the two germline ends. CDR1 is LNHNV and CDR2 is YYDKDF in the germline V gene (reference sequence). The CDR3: CATSSRTDYGYTF. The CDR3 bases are TGTGCCACCAGCTCTCGGACGGACTATGGCTACACCTTC.

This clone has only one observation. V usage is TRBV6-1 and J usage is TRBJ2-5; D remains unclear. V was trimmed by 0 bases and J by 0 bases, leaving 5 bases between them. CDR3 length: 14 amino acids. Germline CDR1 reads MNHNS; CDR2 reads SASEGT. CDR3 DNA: TGTGCCAGCAGTGAAGCCCAGAACCAAGAGACCCAGTACTTC. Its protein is CASSEAQNQETQYF.

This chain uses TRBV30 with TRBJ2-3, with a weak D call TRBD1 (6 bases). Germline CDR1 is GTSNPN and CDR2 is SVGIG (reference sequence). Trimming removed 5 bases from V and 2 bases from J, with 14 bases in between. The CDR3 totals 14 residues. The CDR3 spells CAWEKTGATDTQYF. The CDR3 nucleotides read TGTGCCTGGGAAAAGACAGGAGCCACAGATACGCAGTATTTT.

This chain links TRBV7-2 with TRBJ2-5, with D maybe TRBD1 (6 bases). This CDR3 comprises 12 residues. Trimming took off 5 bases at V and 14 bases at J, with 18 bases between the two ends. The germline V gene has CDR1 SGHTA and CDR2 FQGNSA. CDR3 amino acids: CASSPPWGLIYF. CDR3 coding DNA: TGTGCCAGCAGCCCACCTTGGGGGCTTATTTACTTC.

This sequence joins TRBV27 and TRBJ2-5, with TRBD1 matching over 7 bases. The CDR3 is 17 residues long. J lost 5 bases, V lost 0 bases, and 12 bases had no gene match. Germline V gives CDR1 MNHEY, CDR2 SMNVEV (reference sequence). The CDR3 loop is CASSLSPNRGPRETQYF. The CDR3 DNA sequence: TGTGCCAGCAGTTTATCCCCTAACAGGGGCCCTCGGGAGACCCAGTACTTC.

The CDR3 bases are TGTGCCAGCAGCTCGTGGACTAGCATGTCCCGAGGGACCCAGTACTTC. This gives the protein CASSSWTSMSRGTQYF. The chain carries TRBV5-6 and TRBJ2-5, with 8 bases lining up with TRBD2. CDR1 and CDR2 (germline): SGHDT, YYEEEE. This CDR3 spans 16 amino acids. V gave up 3 bases and J gave up 7 bases; unmatched junction bases: 14.

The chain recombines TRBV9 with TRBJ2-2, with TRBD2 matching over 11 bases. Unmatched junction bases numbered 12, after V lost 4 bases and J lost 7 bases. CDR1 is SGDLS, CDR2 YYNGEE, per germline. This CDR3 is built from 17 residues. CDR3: CASSPPTSGKGGGELFF. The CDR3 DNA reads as TGTGCCAGCAGCCCCCCGACTAGCGGGAAGGGTGGCGGGGAGCTGTTTTTT. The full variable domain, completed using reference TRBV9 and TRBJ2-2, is DSGVTQTPKHLITATGQRVTLRCSPRSGDLSVYWYQQSLDQGLQFLIQYYNGEERAKGNILERFSAQQFPDLHSELNLSSLELGDSALYFCASSPPTSGKGGGELFFGEGSRLTVL.

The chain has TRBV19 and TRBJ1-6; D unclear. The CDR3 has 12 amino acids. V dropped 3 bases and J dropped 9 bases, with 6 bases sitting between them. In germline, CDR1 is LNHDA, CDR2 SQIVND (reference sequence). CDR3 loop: CASSMTSSPLHF. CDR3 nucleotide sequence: TGTGCCAGTAGTATGACATCTTCACCCCTCCACTTT.

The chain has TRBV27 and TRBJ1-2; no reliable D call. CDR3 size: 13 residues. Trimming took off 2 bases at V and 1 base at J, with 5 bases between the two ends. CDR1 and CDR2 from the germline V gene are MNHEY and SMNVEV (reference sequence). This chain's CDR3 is CASSLRFNYGYTF. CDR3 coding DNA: TGTGCCAGCAGTTTACGATTTAACTATGGCTACACCTTC.

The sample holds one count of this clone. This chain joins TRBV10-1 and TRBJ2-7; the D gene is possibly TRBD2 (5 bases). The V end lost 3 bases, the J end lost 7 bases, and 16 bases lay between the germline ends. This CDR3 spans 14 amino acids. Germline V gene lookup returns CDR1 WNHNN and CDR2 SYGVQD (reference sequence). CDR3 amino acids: CASSDNIVAREQYF. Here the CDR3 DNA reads TGCGCCAGCAGTGACAACATAGTAGCGAGAGAGCAGTACTTC.

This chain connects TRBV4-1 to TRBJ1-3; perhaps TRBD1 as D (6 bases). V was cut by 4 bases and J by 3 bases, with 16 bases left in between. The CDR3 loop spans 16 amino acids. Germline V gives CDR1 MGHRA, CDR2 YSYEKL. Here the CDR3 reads CASSLNPTGFGNTIYF. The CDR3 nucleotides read TGCGCCAGCAGCCTAAATCCTACAGGGTTTGGAAACACCATATATTTT.

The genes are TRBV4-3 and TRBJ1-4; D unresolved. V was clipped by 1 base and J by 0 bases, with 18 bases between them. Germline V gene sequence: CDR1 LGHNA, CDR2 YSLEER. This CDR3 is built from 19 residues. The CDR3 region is CASSQGPIDRVATNEKLFF. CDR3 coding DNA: TGCGCCAGCAGCCAAGGGCCCATCGACCGAGTTGCAACTAATGAAAAACTGTTTTTT.

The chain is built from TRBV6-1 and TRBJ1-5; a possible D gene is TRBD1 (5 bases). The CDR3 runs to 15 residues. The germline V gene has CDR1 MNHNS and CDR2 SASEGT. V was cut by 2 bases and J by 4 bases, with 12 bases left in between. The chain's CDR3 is CASSEPRQSNQPQHF. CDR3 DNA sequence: TGTGCCAGCAGTGAACCCAGACAGTCAAATCAGCCCCAGCATTTT.